This T cell receptor (beta chain) was found in a study of Ad26.COV2.S vaccination and SARS-CoV-2 variants. About the research overall: Donor got 5x10^10 or 1x10^11 viral particles of Ad26.COV2.S.

Repertoires were generated with immunoSEQ multiplex PCR, while TCRdb's copy carries only in-frame clones and drops some. The sample consists of some 640,000 clones, more than 70% of them appearing once. This clone was found a few times. Its antigen remains unknown. V shed 1 base and J shed 4 bases, with 13 bases lying between them. The V gene's germline CDR1 is SGHTA and CDR2 FQGTGA. CDR3 size: 15 residues. General study results and limits: Total responses of T cells may have been underestimated by the analyses of TCR breadth and depth. There was reportedly substantial breadth in spike-specific CD8+ and CD4+ T cell responses after vaccination.

As to treatment: roughly 20 received Ad26.COV2.S at low or high dose, single or two shots; about 5 received placebo; per-sample allocation not given. Day 63 after the first injection of vaccine or placebo was the sampling time. The clonotype comes from a person aged 18-60 years who received the Ad26.COV2.S COVID-19 vaccine or a placebo. The source material was peripheral blood, sampled in a trial of Ad26.COV2.S vaccine versus placebo. The chain carries TRBV7-3 and TRBJ1-2, with a weak D call TRBD1 (6 bases). The CDR3 DNA reads as TGTGCCAGCAGCTTAAGGCCGGACAGCGCCTATGGCTACACCTTC. Translated: CASSLRPDSAYGYTF.